This T cell receptor (beta chain) was observed in a study of T-cell reconstitution after alpha-beta-depleted transplantation in children. Study-wide results and limits: Among T cells one year after transplant, newly produced cells accounted for most counts and diversity. There were reportedly several hundred expanded graft clones from which alpha-beta T cells came about two months after transplant. Surviving recipient T cells and intrathymic progenitors accounted for some patients' high TCRbeta diversity at day 60.

Unique molecular identifiers featured in how the TCRbeta library was prepared. Using its own MiXCR run on the PCR reads, TCRdb lists one record per CDR3 protein. The repertoire holds about 580,000 distinct CDR3 sequences, with more than 20% as singletons. The CDR3 has 16 amino acids. Germline CDR1 is DFQATT and CDR2 is SNEGSKA (reference sequence). The V end was cut by 1 base, the J end by 6 bases, with 21 bases between. Details on this clonotype: Its antigen is not known.

The clonotype comes from a boy less than two years old who had a stem cell transplant for acute myeloid leukemia, so the T cells may come from the graft donor. The sequenced sample was PBMCs, mostly from graft donor cells, obtained 360 days after TCRalphabeta/CD19-depleted stem cell transplant. V and J are TRBV20-1 and TRBJ1-1, with D tentatively TRBD1 (5 bases). CDR3 DNA: TGCAGTGCTAGAGTAGGGCAGGGACGGGTCTTCGCTGAAGCTTTCTTT. Translation: CSARVGQGRVFAEAFF.